This TCR beta chain was profiled in a study of Graves' ophthalmopathy and Graves' hyperthyroidism. Study observations and caveats: Predictions made by the model for ophthalmopathy progression reached roughly 70% sensitivity and approximately 78% specificity.

A word on this clonotype: Its antigen is not known. An end of the junction does not agree with germline; a read error may underlie this.

The CDR3 sequence is 16 residues long. Germline CDR1 WSHSY, CDR2 SAAADI. The TCR beta CDR3 regions underwent amplification from RNA transcripts. HTBI primers were used in a first-round RT-PCR, which preceded a second-round multiplex PCR. TCRdb called the multiplex PCR reads again in MiXCR, with one record for every CDR3 protein. The sample consists of around 1,000,000 distinct CDR3 sequences, about 36% of them appearing once. This sequence was found in an adult man with Graves' hyperthyroidism. The chain uses TRBV10-2 and TRBJ1-5; 8 nucleotides agree with TRBD1. Sequencing was carried out using peripheral blood or thyroid tissue (not recorded which). The CDR3 DNA follows: TGTGCCAGCAGTTACTCGGGGTCAGGGGGCTATCAGCCCCAGCATTTT. It translates to CASSYSGSGGYQPQHF.